Reported below is one TCR beta chain. This entry belongs to a study of blood T cell repertoires in COVID-19. Trimming cost V 7 bases and J 0 bases, with 5 bases left between them. Germline values: CDR1 SGHKS, CDR2 YYEKEE (reference sequence). This CDR3 is 12 amino acids long. The study assigned cohorts using participant-reported clinical history. A COVID-19 case had been met by exposed participants during the 2 weeks before study entry. TCRdb keeps only in-frame clones here, not all; method: immunoSEQ multiplex PCR. The data contain around 250,000 clones, over 80% of them seen just once; the ten biggest clones take up over 0.75%.

The sequenced sample was PBMCs or T cells enriched from blood (not recorded which). The source of this sequence is a man aged 45-65 years who had been exposed to COVID-19. J is TRBJ1-3 and V is TRBV5-5; no clear D gene. Here the CDR3 DNA reads TGTGCCAGCGCAGTCTCTGGAAACACCATATATTTT. Translated, it gives CASAVSGNTIYF. Together with reference TRBV5-5 and TRBJ1-3, the CDR3 gives the full variable domain: DAGVTQSPTHLIKTRGQQVTLRCSPISGHKSVSWYQQVLGQGPQFIFQYYEKEERGRGNFPDRFSARQFPNYSSELNVNALLLGDSALYLCASAVSGNTIYFGEGSWLTVV.